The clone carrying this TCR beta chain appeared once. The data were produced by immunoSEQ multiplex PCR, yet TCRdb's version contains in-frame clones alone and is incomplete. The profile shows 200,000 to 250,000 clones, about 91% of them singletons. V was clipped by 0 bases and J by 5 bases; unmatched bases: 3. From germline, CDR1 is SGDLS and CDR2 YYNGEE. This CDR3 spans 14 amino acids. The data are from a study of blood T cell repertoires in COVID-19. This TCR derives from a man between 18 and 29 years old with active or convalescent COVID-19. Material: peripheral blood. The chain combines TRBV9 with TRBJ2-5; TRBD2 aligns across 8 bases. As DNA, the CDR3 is TGTGCCAGCAGCGTAGGGCTAGCGGGCGAGACCCAGTACTTC. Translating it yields CASSVGLAGETQYF.